This T cell receptor beta chain was profiled in a study of CD8+CD57+ T cells in acquired aplastic anemia. Study details: Isolated CD4+ and CD8+ cells, once sorted, yielded DNA averaging about 3.1 ug.

Genomic DNA provided the template from which TCR beta VDJ and CDR3 profiles were obtained. Using its own MiXCR run on the reads, TCRdb lists one record per CDR3 protein. There are hundreds of thousands of distinct CDR3 sequences in the sample; 55% to 75% occur only once, and 3.5% to 4.5% lies in the top ten. Germline CDR1 SGHTA, CDR2 FQGNSA. The CDR3 contains 15 residues. Trimming removed 4 bases from V and 18 bases from J; junction bases left unmatched: 17. Broader study findings: With respect to CD8+ Simpson's diversity, patients and controls did not differ significantly.

Notes on this clonotype: The target antigen is unknown.

This chain uses TRBV7-2 with TRBJ1-6; 8 bases align to TRBD1. This sequence was found in a human donor in good health, serving as a control. The sample taken for sequencing was sorted CD4+, CD8+, or CD8+CD57+ T cells (not recorded which) from PBMCs. CDR3 nucleotide sequence: TGTGCCAGCAGCTCCGCAGGGGGCAGAGGGTGCCACACCCACTTT. Translated: CASSSAGGRGCHTHF.